One and the same sample provided the 21 T cell receptor beta chains below, sequenced in a study of CD8 T cells in Susac syndrome. RNA amounts of about 0.5 to 1 ug underwent reverse transcription with random hexamers. TCRdb reanalysed the immunoSEQ multiplex PCR reads using MiXCR and keeps one entry per CDR3 protein. The table records roughly 200,000 distinct CDR3 sequences, 90% to 95% of them present only once. Source material: CD4+ T cells from PBMCs. All receptors derive from a human donor in good health.

This clonotype was observed once. The chain combines TRBV5-1 with TRBJ2-2; D call uncertain. The germline V gene encodes CDR1 SGHRS and CDR2 YFSETQ. V lost 0 bases and J 8 bases, leaving 14 bases between the germline ends. The CDR3 runs 15 residues. CDR3 sequence reads: CASSLDLDPTGELFF. The CDR3 nucleotides read TGCGCCAGCAGCTTGGACCTGGACCCAACTGGGGAGCTGTTTTTT.

This clonotype has a single count. The gene calls are TRBV29-1 and TRBJ2-4; D is undetermined. V lost 4 bases, J lost 0 bases, and 10 bases lay in between. Germline V gene sequence: CDR1 SQVTM, CDR2 ANQGSEA. The CDR3 covers 14 residues. DNA for the CDR3: TGCAGCGTTGGAGTAGATCTAGCCAAAAACATTCAGTACTTC. Translating gives CSVGVDLAKNIQYF.

The CDR3 region is CATKGGLNSNQPQHF. The CDR3 region has the DNA TGTGCCACCAAAGGGGGGTTAAATAGCAATCAGCCCCAGCATTTT. The chain employs TRBV15 and TRBJ1-5; D may be TRBD1 (6 bases). There are 15 residues in the CDR3. Per germline, CDR1 LNHNV and CDR2 YYDKDF (reference sequence). Trimming took off 7 bases at V and 0 bases at J, with 13 bases between the two ends.

This chain links TRBV5-1 with TRBJ2-1; TRBD2 aligns across 8 bases. CDR1 is SGHRS, CDR2 YFSETQ, per germline. J lost 3 bases, V lost 6 bases, and 11 bases had no gene match. CDR3 length equals 16 residues. In DNA form, the CDR3 reads TGCGCCAGCAAGGTCGGTGGTACTAGCGGCTACAATGAGCAGTTCTTC. Residues: CASKVGGTSGYNEQFF.

The chain has TRBV29-1 and TRBJ1-5, with 10 bases that match TRBD1. CDR1 is SQVTM, CDR2 ANQGSEA, per germline. This CDR3 is built from 13 residues. V was clipped by 6 bases and J by 6 bases; unmatched bases: 5. The CDR3 sequence is CSVQDRGGQPQHF. The CDR3, as DNA: TGCAGCGTACAGGACAGGGGGGGTCAGCCCCAGCATTTT.

There are a few counts of this clonotype. V usage is TRBV29-1 and J usage is TRBJ2-5; TRBD1 might be the D (5 bases). Trimming shortened V by 4 bases and J by 2 bases, and 8 bases separated the two germline ends. Germline V CDR1 and CDR2: SQVTM, ANQGSEA. This CDR3 has 12 amino acids. The CDR3 here is CSVGQGQETQYF. In nucleotides, the CDR3 is TGCAGCGTTGGGCAGGGTCAAGAGACCCAGTACTTC.

The chain carries TRBV29-1 and TRBJ1-4; TRBD1 aligns across 9 bases. V trimming: 7 bases; J trimming: 3 bases; junction bases outside the gene matches: 3. The germline gives CDR1 SQVTM, CDR2 ANQGSEA. The CDR3 is made up of 13 amino acids. In DNA form, the CDR3 reads TGCAGCGGATGGGACAGGGCTAATGAAAAACTGTTTTTT. This codes for CSGWDRANEKLFF.

This sequence joins TRBV20-1 and TRBJ2-3; 8 bases match TRBD1. CDR1 is DFQATT, CDR2 SNEGSKA, per germline (reference sequence). Trimming took 5 bases from V and 2 from J; bases not matched to a gene: 6. The CDR3 is made up of 14 amino acids. CDR3 amino acids: CSAPRQGNTDTQYF. As DNA, the CDR3 is TGCAGTGCTCCAAGACAGGGGAACACAGATACGCAGTATTTT.

The rearrangement uses TRBV3-1 and TRBJ2-1, with 11 nucleotides matching TRBD2. The CDR3 runs 15 residues. Losses at the gene ends were 4 bases for V and 9 bases for J; bases not matched to a gene: 8. Germline V gene sequence: CDR1 LGHDT, CDR2 YNNKEL (reference sequence). CDR3 sequence reads: CASSPTSGSASEQFF. CDR3 bases: TGTGCCAGCAGCCCCACTAGCGGGAGTGCTAGTGAGCAGTTCTTC.

V gene TRBV19 combines with J gene TRBJ1-1; D not resolved. V lost 6 bases and J 1 base, leaving 9 bases between the germline ends. CDR1 and CDR2 (germline): LNHDA, SQIVND (reference sequence). The CDR3 has 13 amino acids. The CDR3 coding sequence is TGTGCCAGTAGAAGGAGGGAGAACACTGAAGCTTTCTTT. It specifies CASRRRENTEAFF.

The V and J genes are TRBV19 and TRBJ2-5; tentative D call: TRBD1 (5 bases). V was pared by 6 bases and J by 0 bases, with 20 bases between. The germline V gene has CDR1 LNHDA and CDR2 SQIVND (reference sequence). This CDR3 region has 17 residues. CDR3 coding DNA: TGTGCCAGTAGCCGACGCAGCGACAGCTTAAACCAAGAGACCCAGTACTTC. Amino acids: CASSRRSDSLNQETQYF.

V usage is TRBV6-2 or TRBV6-3 and J usage is TRBJ2-7, with 7 bases lining up with TRBD1. Losses at the gene ends were 6 bases for V and 5 bases for J; bases not matched to a gene: 10. The CDR3 is 14 amino acids. Germline CDR1 reads MNHEY; CDR2 reads SVGEGT. The CDR3 reads CASRKGGARDEQYF. In DNA, the CDR3 is TGTGCCAGCAGAAAAGGGGGCGCTCGGGACGAGCAGTACTTC.

The rearrangement joins TRBV28 to TRBJ1-2; 7 positions match TRBD1. Per germline, CDR1 MDHEN and CDR2 SYDVKM. Trimming cost V 7 bases and J 4 bases; bases outside gene matches: 12. The length of the CDR3 is 15 residues. The CDR3 region is CASIESAQGTYGYTF. CDR3 DNA sequence: TGTGCCAGCATCGAGAGTGCACAGGGGACCTATGGCTACACCTTC.

The V and J genes are TRBV3-1 and TRBJ1-5; possibly TRBD1 for D (5 bases). Germline V gene sequence: CDR1 LGHDT, CDR2 YNNKEL (reference sequence). V lost 3 bases to trimming and J lost 7 bases, with 10 bases between them. The length of the CDR3 is 13 residues. CDR3 in amino acids: CASSHGDLQPQHF. CDR3 coding DNA: TGTGCCAGCAGCCACGGGGACCTCCAGCCCCAGCATTTT.

The V call is TRBV5-1, the J call TRBJ2-5; the match to TRBD2 covers 7 bases. V shed 2 bases, J shed 1 base, and the junction held 5 bases outside the gene matches. The length of the CDR3 is 15 residues. The V gene's germline CDR1 is SGHRS and CDR2 YFSETQ. CDR3 region: CASSLAAGSQETQYF. The CDR3 nucleotides are TGCGCCAGCAGCTTAGCAGCGGGGAGCCAAGAGACCCAGTACTTC.

The CDR3 DNA sequence: TGCGCCAGCAGGTTATCGGGGAGCTCCTACGAGCAGTACGTC. Translated, it gives CASRLSGSSYEQYV. The rearrangement uses TRBV5-1 and TRBJ2-7, with D perhaps TRBD2 (5 bases). Germline loops: CDR1 SGHRS, CDR2 YFSETQ. CDR3 length equals 14 residues. V lost 5 bases, J lost 0 bases, and 12 bases lay in between.

The chain joins TRBV27 to TRBJ2-7, with 8 bases matching TRBD1. The J segment lost 5 bases and the V segment lost 6 bases, leaving 3 bases of the junction unmatched. Per the germline V gene, CDR1 is MNHEY and CDR2 is SMNVEV (reference sequence). The CDR3 is made up of 12 amino acids. This CDR3 is CASRTGVHEQYV. The DNA for the CDR3 is TGTGCCAGCAGGACAGGGGTCCACGAGCAGTACGTC.

The CDR3 DNA is TGTGCCAGCAGTGTAAACTCGGGACGGGGATCCTACGAGCAGTACTTC. Translated, it gives CASSVNSGRGSYEQYF. The rearrangement joins TRBV25-1 to TRBJ2-7; D possibly matches TRBD1 or TRBD2 (5 bases each). CDR1 is MGHDK and CDR2 is SYGVNS in the germline V gene. Trimming left V 4 bases short and J 1 base short, with 17 bases between. This CDR3 has 16 amino acids.

The chain joins TRBV24-1 to TRBJ2-1; D ambiguous. CDR3 length: 13 residues. Germline lookup yields CDR1 KGHDR and CDR2 SFDVKD. Trimming took 6 bases from V and 8 from J, leaving 13 bases between them. The CDR3 sequence: CATSRQADDEQFF. CDR3 nucleotides: TGTGCCACCAGTCGGCAGGCCGATGATGAGCAGTTCTTC.

CDR3 sequence (DNA): TGTGCCAGCGGTTCTTGGAACACTGAAGCTTTCTTT. This codes for CASGSWNTEAFF. This rearrangement joins TRBV7-9 to TRBJ1-1, with D hard to call. V was trimmed by 8 bases and J by 1 base, leaving 8 bases between them. CDR1 is SEHNR and CDR2 is FQNEAQ in the germline V gene (reference sequence). The CDR3 length is 12 residues.

The chain employs TRBV30 and TRBJ1-1, with D possibly TRBD1 on 5 matching bases. The CDR3 length is 14 residues. Germline V CDR1 and CDR2: GTSNPN, SVGIG (reference sequence). V lost 3 bases and J 4 bases, leaving 15 bases between the germline ends. The CDR3 nucleotides are TGTGCCTGGAGGGCCGGGACTTGGGGCACTGAAGCTTTCTTT. Amino acids: CAWRAGTWGTEAFF.